What follows describes a single T cell receptor beta chain. The data derive from a study of blood T cell repertoires in COVID-19. As for the study in general: T cells, B-cell-depleted T cells, or PBMCs supplied cDNA or gDNA.

CDR3 length: 14 amino acids. The germline CDR1 and CDR2 sequences are WNHNN and SYGVQD (reference sequence). V shed 2 bases and J 2 bases; nucleotides not matched to a gene: 0. The method was immunoSEQ multiplex PCR; TCRdb's version includes in-frame clones alone and lacks a portion of them. The sample has a few hundred thousand clones, approximately 90% seen once. V and J are TRBV10-1 and TRBJ2-1; 7 nucleotides agree with TRBD1. This clonotype was obtained from a man aged 45-65 years with COVID-19, enrolled during active disease. Sample: peripheral blood. The CDR3 loop reads CASSETGAYNEQFF. The CDR3 DNA follows: TGCGCCAGCAGTGAGACAGGGGCCTACAATGAGCAGTTCTTC.